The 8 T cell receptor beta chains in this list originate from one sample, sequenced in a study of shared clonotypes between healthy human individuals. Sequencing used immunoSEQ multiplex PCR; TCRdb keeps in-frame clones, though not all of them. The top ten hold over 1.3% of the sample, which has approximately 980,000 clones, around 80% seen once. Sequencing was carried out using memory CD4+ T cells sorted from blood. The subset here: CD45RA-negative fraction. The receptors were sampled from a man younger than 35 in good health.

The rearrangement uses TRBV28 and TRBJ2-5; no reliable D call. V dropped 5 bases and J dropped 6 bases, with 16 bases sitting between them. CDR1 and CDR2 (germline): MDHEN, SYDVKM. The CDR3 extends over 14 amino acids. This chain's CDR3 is CASSLPVGPKTQYF. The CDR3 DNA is TGTGCCAGCAGTCTCCCAGTTGGCCCCAAGACCCAGTACTTC.

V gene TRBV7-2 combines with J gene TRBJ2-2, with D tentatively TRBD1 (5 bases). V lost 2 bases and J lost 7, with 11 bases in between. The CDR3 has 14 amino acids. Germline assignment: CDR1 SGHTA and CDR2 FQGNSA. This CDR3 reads CASSLIRVGGELFF. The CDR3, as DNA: TGTGCCAGCAGCTTAATCAGGGTGGGCGGGGAGCTGTTTTTT.

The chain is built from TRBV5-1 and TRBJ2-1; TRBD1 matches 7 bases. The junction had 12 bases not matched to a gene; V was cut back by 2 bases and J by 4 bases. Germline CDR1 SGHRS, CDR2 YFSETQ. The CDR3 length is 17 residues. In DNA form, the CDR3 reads TGCGCCAGCAGCTTCGCCCCCGTGACAGGGCTTTACAATGAGCAGTTCTTC. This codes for CASSFAPVTGLYNEQFF. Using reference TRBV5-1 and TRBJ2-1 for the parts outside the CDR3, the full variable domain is KAGVTQTPRYLIKTRGQQVTLSCSPISGHRSVSWYQQTPGQGLQFLFEYFSETQRNKGNFPGRFSGRQFSNSRSEMNVSTLELGDSALYLCASSFAPVTGLYNEQFFGPGTRLTVL.

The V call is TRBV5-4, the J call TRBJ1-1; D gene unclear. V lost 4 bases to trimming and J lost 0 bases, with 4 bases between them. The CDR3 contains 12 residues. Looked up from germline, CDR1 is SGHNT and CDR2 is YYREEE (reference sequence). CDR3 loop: CASSQVNTEAFF. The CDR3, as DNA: TGTGCCAGCAGCCAAGTGAACACTGAAGCTTTCTTT.

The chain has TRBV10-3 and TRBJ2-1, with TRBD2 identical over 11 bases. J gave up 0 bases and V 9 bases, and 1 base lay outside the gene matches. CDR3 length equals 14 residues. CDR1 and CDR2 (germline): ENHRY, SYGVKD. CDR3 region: CAITSGSSYNEQFF. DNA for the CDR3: TGTGCCATAACTAGCGGGAGCTCCTACAATGAGCAGTTCTTC.

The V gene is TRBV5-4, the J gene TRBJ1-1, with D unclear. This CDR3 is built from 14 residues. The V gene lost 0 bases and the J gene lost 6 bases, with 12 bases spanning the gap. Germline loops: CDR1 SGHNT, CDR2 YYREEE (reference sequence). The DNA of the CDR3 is TGTGCCAGCAGCTTGGCCGGGAGGGATGCTGAAGCTTTCTTT. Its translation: CASSLAGRDAEAFF. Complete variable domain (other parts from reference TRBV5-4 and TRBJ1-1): ETGVTQSPTHLIKTRGQQVTLRCSSQSGHNTVSWYQQALGQGPQFIFQYYREEENGRGNFPPRFSGLQFPNYSSELNVNALELDDSALYLCASSLAGRDAEAFFGQGTRLTVV.

The CDR3 here is CASSSRRGDTQYF. The CDR3 region has the DNA TGCGCCAGCAGCTCCCGGAGGGGAGATACGCAGTATTTT. This chain connects TRBV5-1 to TRBJ2-3; perhaps TRBD2 as D (6 bases). The CDR3 is made up of 13 amino acids. Trimming took 3 bases from V and 5 from J, leaving 10 bases between them. From germline, CDR1 is SGHRS and CDR2 YFSETQ.

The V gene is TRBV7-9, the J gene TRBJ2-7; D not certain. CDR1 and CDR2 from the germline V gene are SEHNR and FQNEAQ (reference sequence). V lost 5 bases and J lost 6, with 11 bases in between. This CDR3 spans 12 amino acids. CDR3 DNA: TGTGCCAGCAGCGATAAGGGTTTCGAGCAGTACTTC. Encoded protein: CASSDKGFEQYF.